This TCR beta chain was recovered during a study of OX40 agonist ivuxolimab in advanced cancers. About the study: As their treatment, patients were administered ivuxolimab, an agonistic anti-OX40 (CD134) antibody. There were three patients with partial responses, one having hepatocellular carcinoma and two cutaneous melanoma. Overall study findings and caveats: Mean expanded clone counts were higher in CD8+ than CD4+ T cells. Among expanded peripheral T cells, antigen specificity went undetermined.

As concerns this clone: What it binds is unknown.

Here immunoSEQ multiplex PCR was the method, and the copy in TCRdb shows in-frame clones only, minus some. This sample has about 67,000 clones; about 89% occur once, and the top ten carry 0.3% to 0.35%. CDR3 length: 13 amino acids. The germline V and J ends were trimmed by 4 bases and 1 base, with 7 bases remaining between them. Germline CDR1 and CDR2: MGHDK and SYGVNS. The chain couples TRBV25-1 to TRBJ1-2, with no clear D. This clonotype was sampled from an adult with an advanced solid tumor such as melanoma, head and neck, liver or kidney cancer. The sample in question was CD4+ or CD8+ T cells sorted from blood, obtained in a trial of the OX40 agonist ivuxolimab. CDR3 amino acids: CASSVDFNYGYTF. CDR3 DNA: TGTGCCAGCAGTGTTGACTTTAACTATGGCTACACCTTC.